This record looks at one T cell receptor beta chain sequence and its context. Every bit of the isolated RNA underwent reverse transcription, so sequencing read expressed TCRB transcripts. About 3.6 million reads were obtained on average from naive, central memory and regulatory T cell samples. The data were produced by immunoSEQ multiplex PCR, yet TCRdb's version contains in-frame clones alone and is incomplete. The sample holds a few hundred thousand clones, about 10% seen once. The sample originates from a study of beta chain features in type 1 diabetes. The V end was cut by 6 bases, the J end by 8 bases, with 14 bases between. The CDR3 runs to 13 residues. Germline-derived CDR1 and CDR2 are SGHNT and YENEEA.

The sample comprised naive CD4+ T cells from blood. The gene calls are TRBV11-3 and TRBJ2-1; D might be TRBD1 (7 bases). This receptor was taken from a woman aged 18-29 years in good health. The CDR3 reads CASSPGQRDEQFF. The CDR3 region has the DNA TGTGCCAGCAGTCCGGGACAGCGGGATGAGCAGTTCTTC.